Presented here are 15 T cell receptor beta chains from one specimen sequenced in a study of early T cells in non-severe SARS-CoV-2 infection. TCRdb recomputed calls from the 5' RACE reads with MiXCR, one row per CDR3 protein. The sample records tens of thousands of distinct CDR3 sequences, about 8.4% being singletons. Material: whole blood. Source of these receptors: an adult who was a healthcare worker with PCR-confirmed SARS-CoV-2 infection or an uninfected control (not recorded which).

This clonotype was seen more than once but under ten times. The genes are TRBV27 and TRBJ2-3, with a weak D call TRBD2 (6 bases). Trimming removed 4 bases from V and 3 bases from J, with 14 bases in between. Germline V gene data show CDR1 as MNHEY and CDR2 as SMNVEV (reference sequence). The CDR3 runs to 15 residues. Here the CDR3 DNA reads TGTGCCAGCAGTTACGAGGGAGGACCGACAGATACGCAGTATTTT. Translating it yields CASSYEGGPTDTQYF.

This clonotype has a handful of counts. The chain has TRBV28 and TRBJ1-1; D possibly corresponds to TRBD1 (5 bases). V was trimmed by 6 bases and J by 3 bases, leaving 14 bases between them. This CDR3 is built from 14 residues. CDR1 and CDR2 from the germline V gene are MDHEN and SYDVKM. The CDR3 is CASRGGQPYTEAFF. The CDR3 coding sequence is TGTGCCAGCAGGGGCGGACAACCCTACACTGAAGCTTTCTTT.

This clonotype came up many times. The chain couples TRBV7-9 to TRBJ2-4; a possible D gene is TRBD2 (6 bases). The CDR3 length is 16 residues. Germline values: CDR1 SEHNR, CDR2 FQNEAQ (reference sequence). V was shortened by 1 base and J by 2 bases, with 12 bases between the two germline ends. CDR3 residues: CASSLGDLATKNIQYF. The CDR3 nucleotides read TGTGCCAGCAGCTTAGGCGATCTAGCGACCAAAAACATTCAGTACTTC.

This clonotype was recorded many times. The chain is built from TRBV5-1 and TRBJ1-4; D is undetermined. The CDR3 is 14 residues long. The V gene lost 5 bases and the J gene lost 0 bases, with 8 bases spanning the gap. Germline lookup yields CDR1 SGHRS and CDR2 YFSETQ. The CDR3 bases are TGCGCCAGCAGGCCTTCAGCAACTAATGAAAAACTGTTTTTT. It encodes CASRPSATNEKLFF.

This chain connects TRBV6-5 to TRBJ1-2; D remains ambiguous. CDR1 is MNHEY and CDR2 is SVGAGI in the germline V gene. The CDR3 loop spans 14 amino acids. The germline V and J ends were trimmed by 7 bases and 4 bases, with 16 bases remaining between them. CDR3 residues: CASKGKASSYGYTF. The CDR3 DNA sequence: TGTGCCAGCAAAGGAAAAGCGTCTAGCTATGGCTACACCTTC.

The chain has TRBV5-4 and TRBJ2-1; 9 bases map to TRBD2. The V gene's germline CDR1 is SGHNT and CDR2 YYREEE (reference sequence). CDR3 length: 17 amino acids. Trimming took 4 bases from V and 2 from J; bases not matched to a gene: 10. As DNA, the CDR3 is TGTGCCAGCAGCCCGGGACTAGCTTCTTTAGCCTACAATGAGCAGTTCTTC. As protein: CASSPGLASLAYNEQFF.

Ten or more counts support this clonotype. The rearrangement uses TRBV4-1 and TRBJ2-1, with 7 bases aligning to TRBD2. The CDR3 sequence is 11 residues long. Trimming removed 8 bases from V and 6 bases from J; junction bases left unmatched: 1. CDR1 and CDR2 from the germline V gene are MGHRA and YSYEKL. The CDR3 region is CASGGGNEQFF. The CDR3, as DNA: TGCGCCAGCGGGGGGGGCAATGAGCAGTTCTTC.

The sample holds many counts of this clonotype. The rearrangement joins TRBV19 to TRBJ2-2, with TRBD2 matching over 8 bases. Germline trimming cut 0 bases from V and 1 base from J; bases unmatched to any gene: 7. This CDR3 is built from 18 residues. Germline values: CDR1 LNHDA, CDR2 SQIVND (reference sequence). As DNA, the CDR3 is TGTGCCAGTAGTATAGATCGCCTAGCGGGCCTGAACACCGGGGAGCTGTTTTTT. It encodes CASSIDRLAGLNTGELFF.

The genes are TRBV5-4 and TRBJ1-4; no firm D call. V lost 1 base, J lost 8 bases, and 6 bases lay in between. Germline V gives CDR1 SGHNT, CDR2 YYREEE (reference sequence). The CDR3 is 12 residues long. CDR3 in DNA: TGTGCCAGCAGCTTGAGAGGGGAAAAACTGTTTTTT. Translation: CASSLRGEKLFF.

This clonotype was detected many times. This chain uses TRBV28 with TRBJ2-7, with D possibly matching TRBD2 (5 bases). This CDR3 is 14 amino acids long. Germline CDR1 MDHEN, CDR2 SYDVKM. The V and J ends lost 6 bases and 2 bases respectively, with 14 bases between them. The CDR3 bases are TGTGCCAGCAGGCTCCCTTACGGGGCCTACGAGCAGTACTTC. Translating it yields CASRLPYGAYEQYF.

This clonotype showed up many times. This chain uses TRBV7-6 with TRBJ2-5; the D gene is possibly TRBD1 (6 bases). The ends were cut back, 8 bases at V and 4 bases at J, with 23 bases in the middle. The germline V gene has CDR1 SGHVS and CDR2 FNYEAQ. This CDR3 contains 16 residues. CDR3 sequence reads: CASQLKGGVRGETQYF. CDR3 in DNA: TGTGCCAGCCAACTTAAAGGGGGTGTCAGAGGAGAGACCCAGTACTTC.

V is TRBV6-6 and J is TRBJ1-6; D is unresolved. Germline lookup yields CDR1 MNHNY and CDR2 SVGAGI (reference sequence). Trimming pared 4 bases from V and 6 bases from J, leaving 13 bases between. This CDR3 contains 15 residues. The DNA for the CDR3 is TGTGCCAGCAGTTCGGAGGGTGTGGGTAATTCACCCCTCCACTTT. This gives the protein CASSSEGVGNSPLHF.

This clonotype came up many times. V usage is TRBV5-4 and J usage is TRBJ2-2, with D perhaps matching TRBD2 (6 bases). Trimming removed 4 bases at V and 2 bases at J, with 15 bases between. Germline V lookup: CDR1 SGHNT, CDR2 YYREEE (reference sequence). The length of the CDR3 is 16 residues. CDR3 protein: CASSPLKRANTGELFF. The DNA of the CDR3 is TGTGCCAGCAGCCCCTTGAAGCGGGCAAACACCGGGGAGCTGTTTTTT. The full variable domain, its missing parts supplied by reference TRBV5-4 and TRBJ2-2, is ETGVTQSPTHLIKTRGQQVTLRCSSQSGHNTVSWYQQALGQGPQFIFQYYREEENGRGNFPPRFSGLQFPNYSSELNVNALELDDSALYLCASSPLKRANTGELFFGEGSRLTVL.

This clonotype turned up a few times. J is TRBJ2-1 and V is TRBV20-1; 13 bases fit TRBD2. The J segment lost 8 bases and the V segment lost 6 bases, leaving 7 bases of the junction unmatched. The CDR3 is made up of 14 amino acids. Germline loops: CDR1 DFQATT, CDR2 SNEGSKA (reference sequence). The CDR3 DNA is TGCAGTGCCTCCGGACTAGCGGGAGTTCATGAGCAGTTCTTC. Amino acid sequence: CSASGLAGVHEQFF.

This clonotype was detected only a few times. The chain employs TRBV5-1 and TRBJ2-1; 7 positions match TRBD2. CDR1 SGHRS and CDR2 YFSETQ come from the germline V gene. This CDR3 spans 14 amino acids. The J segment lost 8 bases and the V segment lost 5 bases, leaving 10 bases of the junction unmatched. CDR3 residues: CASRVLRESDEQFF. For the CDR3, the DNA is TGCGCCAGCAGGGTCTTGCGGGAGAGCGATGAGCAGTTCTTC.